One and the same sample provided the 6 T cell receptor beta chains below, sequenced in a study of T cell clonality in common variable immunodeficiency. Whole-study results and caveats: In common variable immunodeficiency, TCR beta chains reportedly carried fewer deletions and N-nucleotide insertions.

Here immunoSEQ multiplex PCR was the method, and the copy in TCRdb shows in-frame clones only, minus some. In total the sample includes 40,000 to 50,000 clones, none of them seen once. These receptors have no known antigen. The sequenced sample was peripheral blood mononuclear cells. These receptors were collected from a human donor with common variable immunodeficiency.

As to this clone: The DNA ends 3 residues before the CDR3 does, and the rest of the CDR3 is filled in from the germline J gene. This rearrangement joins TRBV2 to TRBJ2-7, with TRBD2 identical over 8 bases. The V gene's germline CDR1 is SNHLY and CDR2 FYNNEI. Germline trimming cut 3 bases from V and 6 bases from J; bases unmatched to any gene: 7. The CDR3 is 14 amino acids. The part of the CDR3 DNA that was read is TGTGCCAGCAGTGATCAGCGGGAGTATTTCGAG. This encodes CASSDQREYFE. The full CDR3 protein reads CASSDQREYFEQYF. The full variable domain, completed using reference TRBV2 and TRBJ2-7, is EPEVTQTPSHQVTQMGQEVILRCVPISNHLYFYWYRQILGQKVEFLVSFYNNEISEKSEIFDDQFSVERPDGSNFTLKIRSTKLEDSAMYFCASSDQREYFEQYFGPGTRLTVT.

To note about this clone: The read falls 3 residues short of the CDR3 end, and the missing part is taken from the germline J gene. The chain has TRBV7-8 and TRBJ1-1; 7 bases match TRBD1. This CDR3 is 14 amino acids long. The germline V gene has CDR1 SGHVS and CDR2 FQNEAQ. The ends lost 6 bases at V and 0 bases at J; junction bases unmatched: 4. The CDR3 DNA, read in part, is TGTGCCAGCAGACGGGGACAGATGAACACTGAA. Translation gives CASRRGQMNTE. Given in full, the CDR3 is CASRRGQMNTEAFF.

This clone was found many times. CDR3 region: CASSRAGEPTDTQYF. The CDR3 DNA, read in part, is TGTGCCAGTAGTCGCGCGGGAGAACCTACAGATACG. The chain is built from TRBV19 and TRBJ2-3, with 7 bases identical to TRBD2. With the read ending 3 residues before the CDR3 end, the germline J gene is used to fill in that end. This CDR3 has 15 amino acids. V lost 5 bases to trimming and J lost 3 bases; unmatched junction nucleotides: 8. Germline V gives CDR1 LNHDA, CDR2 SQIVND (reference sequence).

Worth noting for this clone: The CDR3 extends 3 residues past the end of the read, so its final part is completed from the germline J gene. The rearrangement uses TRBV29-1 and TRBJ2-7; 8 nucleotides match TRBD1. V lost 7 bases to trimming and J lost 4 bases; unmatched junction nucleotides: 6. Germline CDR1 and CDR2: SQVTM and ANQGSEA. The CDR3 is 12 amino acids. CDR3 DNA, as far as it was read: TGCAGCGCTCGACAGGGGTTTTACGAG. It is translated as CSARQGFYE. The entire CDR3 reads CSARQGFYEQYF.

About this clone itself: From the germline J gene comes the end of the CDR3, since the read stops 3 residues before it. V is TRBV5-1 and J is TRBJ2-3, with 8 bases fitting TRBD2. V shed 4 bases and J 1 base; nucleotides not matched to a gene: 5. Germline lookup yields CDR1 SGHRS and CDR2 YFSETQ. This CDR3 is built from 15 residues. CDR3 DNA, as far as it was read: TGCGCCAGCAGCCAGCGGGGGTTGGGCACAGATACG. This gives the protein CASSQRGLGTDT. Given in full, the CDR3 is CASSQRGLGTDTQYF.

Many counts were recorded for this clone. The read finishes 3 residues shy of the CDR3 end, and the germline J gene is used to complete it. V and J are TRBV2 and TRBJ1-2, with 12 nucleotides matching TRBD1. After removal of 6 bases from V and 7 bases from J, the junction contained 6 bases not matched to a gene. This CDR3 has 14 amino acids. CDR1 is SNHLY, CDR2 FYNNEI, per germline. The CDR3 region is CASRTGQGAFGYTF. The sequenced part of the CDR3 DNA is TGTGCCAGCAGGACGGGACAGGGGGCATTTGGC.